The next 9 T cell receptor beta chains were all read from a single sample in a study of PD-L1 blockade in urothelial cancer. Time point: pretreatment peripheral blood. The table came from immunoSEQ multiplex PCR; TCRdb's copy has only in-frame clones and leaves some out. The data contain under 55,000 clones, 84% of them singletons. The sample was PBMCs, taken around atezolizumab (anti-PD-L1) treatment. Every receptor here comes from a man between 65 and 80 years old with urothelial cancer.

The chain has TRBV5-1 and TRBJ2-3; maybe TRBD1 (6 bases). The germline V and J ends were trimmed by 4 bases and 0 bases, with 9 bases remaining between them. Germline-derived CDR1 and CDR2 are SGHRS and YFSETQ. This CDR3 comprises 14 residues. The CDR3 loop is CASSGGQSTDTQYF. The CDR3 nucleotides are TGCGCCAGCAGCGGCGGACAGAGCACAGATACGCAGTATTTT.

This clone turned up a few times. The CDR3 DNA sequence: TGTGCCAGCAGCCCTAGGACTAGCGGGGGTAACAATGAGCAGTTCTTC. This gives the protein CASSPRTSGGNNEQFF. The chain is built from TRBV9 and TRBJ2-1, with 13 positions matching TRBD2. CDR3 length equals 16 residues. From germline, CDR1 is SGDLS and CDR2 YYNGEE. The V and J ends lost 4 bases and 5 bases, in that order; junction bases with no gene match: 6.

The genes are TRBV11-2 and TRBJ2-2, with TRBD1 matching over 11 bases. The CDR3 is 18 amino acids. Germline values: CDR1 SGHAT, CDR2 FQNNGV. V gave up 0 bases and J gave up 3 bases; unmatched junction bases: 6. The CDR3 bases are TGTGCCAGCAGCTTAGAATTTTGGACAGGGGGCGACACCGGGGAGCTGTTTTTT. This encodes CASSLEFWTGGDTGELFF.

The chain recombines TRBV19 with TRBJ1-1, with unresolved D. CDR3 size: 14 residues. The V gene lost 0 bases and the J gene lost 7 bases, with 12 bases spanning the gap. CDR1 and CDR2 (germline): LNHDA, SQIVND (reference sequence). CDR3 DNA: TGTGCCAGTAGTATAGATCTATTTCGGGGTGAAGCTTTCTTT. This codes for CASSIDLFRGEAFF.

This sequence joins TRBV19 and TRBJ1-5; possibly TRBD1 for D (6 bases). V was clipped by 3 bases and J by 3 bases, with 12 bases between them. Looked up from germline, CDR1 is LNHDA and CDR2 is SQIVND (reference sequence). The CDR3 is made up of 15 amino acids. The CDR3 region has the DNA TGTGCCAGTAGTATGGGAGGGGGATACAATCAGCCCCAGCATTTT. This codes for CASSMGGGYNQPQHF.

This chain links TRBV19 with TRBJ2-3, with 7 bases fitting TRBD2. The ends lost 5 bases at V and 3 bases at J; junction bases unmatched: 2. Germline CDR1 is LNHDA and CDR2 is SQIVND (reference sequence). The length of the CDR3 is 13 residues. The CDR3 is CASSGGETDTQYF. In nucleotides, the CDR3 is TGTGCCAGTAGTGGGGGGGAAACAGATACGCAGTATTTT. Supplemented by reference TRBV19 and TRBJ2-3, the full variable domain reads DGGITQSPKYLFRKEGQNVTLSCEQNLNHDAMYWYRQDPGQGLRLIYYSQIVNDFQKGDIAEGYSVSREKKESFPLTVTSAQKNPTAFYLCASSGGETDTQYFGPGTRLTVL.

The CDR3 sequence: CASSGGLAGAEQYF. In DNA form, the CDR3 reads TGCGCCAGCAGCGGGGGACTAGCGGGAGCCGAGCAGTACTTC. The gene calls are TRBV5-1 and TRBJ2-7; the match to TRBD2 covers 14 bases. J gave up 6 bases and V 4 bases, and 3 bases lay outside the gene matches. Germline CDR1 reads SGHRS; CDR2 reads YFSETQ. The CDR3 is made up of 14 amino acids.

The CDR3 bases are TGTGCCAGCAGCTTGGATCATCGGGGTTTAGAAGAAGAGCAGTACTTC. Protein product: CASSLDHRGLEEEQYF. This sequence joins TRBV5-6 and TRBJ2-7; tentatively, D is TRBD2 (5 bases). V dropped 0 bases and J dropped 7 bases, with 20 bases sitting between them. CDR3 length equals 16 residues. Germline assignment: CDR1 SGHDT and CDR2 YYEEEE.

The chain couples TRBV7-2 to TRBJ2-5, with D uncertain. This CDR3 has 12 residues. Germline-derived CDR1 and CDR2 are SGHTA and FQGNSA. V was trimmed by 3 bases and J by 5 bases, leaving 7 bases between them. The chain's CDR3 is CASSFRGETQYF. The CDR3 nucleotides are TGTGCCAGCAGCTTCCGTGGCGAGACCCAGTACTTC.